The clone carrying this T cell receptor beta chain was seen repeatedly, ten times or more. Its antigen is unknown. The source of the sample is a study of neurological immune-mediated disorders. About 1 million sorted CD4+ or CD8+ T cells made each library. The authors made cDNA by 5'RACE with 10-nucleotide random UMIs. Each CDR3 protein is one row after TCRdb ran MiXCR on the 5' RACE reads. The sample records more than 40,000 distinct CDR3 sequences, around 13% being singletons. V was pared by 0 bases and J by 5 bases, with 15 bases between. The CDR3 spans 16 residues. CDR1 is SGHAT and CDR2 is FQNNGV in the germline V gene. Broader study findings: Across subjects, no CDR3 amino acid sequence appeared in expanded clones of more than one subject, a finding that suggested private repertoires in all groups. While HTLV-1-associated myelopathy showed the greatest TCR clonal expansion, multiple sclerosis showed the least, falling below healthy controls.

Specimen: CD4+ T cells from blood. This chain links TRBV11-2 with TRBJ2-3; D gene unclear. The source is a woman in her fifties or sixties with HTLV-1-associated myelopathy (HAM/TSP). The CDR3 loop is CASSLDPSSWGDTQYF. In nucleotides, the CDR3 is TGTGCCAGCAGCTTAGATCCGTCTAGTTGGGGAGATACGCAGTATTTT.